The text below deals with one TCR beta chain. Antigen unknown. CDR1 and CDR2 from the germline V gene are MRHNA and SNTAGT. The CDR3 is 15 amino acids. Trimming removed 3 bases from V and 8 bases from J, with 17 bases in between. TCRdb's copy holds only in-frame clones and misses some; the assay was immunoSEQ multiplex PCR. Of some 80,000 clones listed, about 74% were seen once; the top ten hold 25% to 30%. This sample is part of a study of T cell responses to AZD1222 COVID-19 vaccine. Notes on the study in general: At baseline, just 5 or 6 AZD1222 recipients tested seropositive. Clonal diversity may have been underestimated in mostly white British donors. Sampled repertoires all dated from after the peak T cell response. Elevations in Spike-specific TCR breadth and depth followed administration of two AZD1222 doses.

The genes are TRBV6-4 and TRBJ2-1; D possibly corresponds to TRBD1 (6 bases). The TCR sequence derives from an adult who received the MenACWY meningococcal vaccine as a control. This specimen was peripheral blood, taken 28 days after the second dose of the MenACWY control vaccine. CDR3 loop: CASSDRTTGIDEQFF. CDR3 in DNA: TGTGCCAGCAGTGATAGAACTACAGGGATCGATGAGCAGTTCTTC.